Following are 14 T cell receptor beta chains from one sample sequenced in a study of OX40 agonist ivuxolimab in advanced cancers. The data were produced by immunoSEQ multiplex PCR, yet TCRdb's version contains in-frame clones alone and is incomplete. Among 35,000 to 40,000 clones listed, about 88% were seen once. The sequences come from CD4+ or CD8+ T cells sorted from blood, collected in a trial of the OX40 agonist ivuxolimab. All receptors derive from an adult with an advanced solid tumor such as melanoma, head and neck, liver or kidney cancer.

V and J are TRBV11-3 and TRBJ2-1, with 10 bases matching TRBD1. The germline V gene has CDR1 SGHNT and CDR2 YENEEA. The ends lost 5 bases at V and 8 bases at J; junction bases unmatched: 12. This CDR3 spans 16 amino acids. CDR3 DNA: TGTGCCAGCAGCCCATACCCGGGACAGGGGAAAGATGAGCAGTTCTTC. Protein sequence: CASSPYPGQGKDEQFF.

The rearrangement uses TRBV6-5 and TRBJ2-1, with TRBD2 matching over 10 bases. The CDR3 loop spans 14 amino acids. Germline V CDR1 and CDR2: MNHEY, SVGAGI. J lost 8 bases, V lost 8 bases, and 9 bases had no gene match. For the CDR3, the DNA is TGTGCCAGCCAGGGGAGCGGGAGGGCCCATGAGCAGTTCTTC. This encodes CASQGSGRAHEQFF.

The chain has TRBV7-8 and TRBJ2-7; TRBD2 matches at 10 bases. The CDR3 runs 16 residues. Trimming removed 1 base from V and 4 bases from J; junction bases left unmatched: 7. Germline V lookup: CDR1 SGHVS, CDR2 FQNEAQ. The CDR3 bases are TGTGCCAGCAGCTTAGGGCTAGCGGGAGTAGAGTACGAGCAGTACTTC. Translation: CASSLGLAGVEYEQYF.

The chain recombines TRBV6-6 with TRBJ2-1, with 8 bases matching TRBD1. J gave up 10 bases and V 0 bases, and 8 bases lay outside the gene matches. The CDR3 length is 15 residues. Germline CDR1 is MNHNY and CDR2 is SVGAGI (reference sequence). CDR3 in amino acids: CASSYSGQGLVEQFF. CDR3 nucleotide sequence: TGTGCCAGCAGTTACTCCGGACAGGGTTTGGTGGAGCAGTTCTTC.

This sequence joins TRBV7-3 and TRBJ2-1; the D gene is possibly TRBD2 (6 bases). Trimming took 5 bases from V and 3 from J, leaving 14 bases between them. The CDR3 loop spans 15 amino acids. Per germline, CDR1 SGHTA and CDR2 FQGTGA. The CDR3 loop is CASSPGTEFYNEQFF. CDR3 coding DNA: TGTGCCAGCAGCCCCGGGACTGAGTTCTACAATGAGCAGTTCTTC.

This clone was detected only a few times. The rearrangement joins TRBV7-9 to TRBJ1-2, with TRBD1 matching 8 bases. This CDR3 has 14 amino acids. After removal of 5 bases from V and 4 bases from J, the junction contained 6 bases not matched to a gene. Germline assignment: CDR1 SEHNR and CDR2 FQNEAQ (reference sequence). CDR3: CASSTGQGSYGYTF. CDR3 bases: TGTGCCAGCAGCACAGGACAGGGCTCCTATGGCTACACCTTC.

This rearrangement joins TRBV10-3 to TRBJ2-7; a possible D gene is TRBD2 (5 bases). The ends were cut back, 3 bases at V and 5 bases at J, with 20 bases in the middle. The CDR3 extends over 16 amino acids. CDR1 ENHRY and CDR2 SYGVKD come from the germline V gene. The CDR3 nucleotides are TGTGCCATCAGTGATGTCGTGAGGGCCGACCAACACGAGCAGTACTTC. Residues: CAISDVVRADQHEQYF.

This clone was detected once. This chain links TRBV11-3 with TRBJ2-3; 9 bases agree with TRBD2. The germline CDR1 and CDR2 sequences are SGHNT and YENEEA. CDR3 length equals 16 residues. V lost 4 bases, J lost 5 bases, and 10 bases stayed unmatched. CDR3 sequence: CASSSRIAGEVDTQYF. The DNA for the CDR3 is TGTGCCAGCAGCTCCCGGATAGCGGGAGAAGTAGATACGCAGTATTTT.

The V gene is TRBV7-9, the J gene TRBJ2-3; TRBD2 agrees at 7 bases. The CDR3 has 16 amino acids. Germline V gene sequence: CDR1 SEHNR, CDR2 FQNEAQ (reference sequence). V lost 5 bases and J lost 2; bases outside the gene matches: 10. The CDR3 nucleotides read TGTGCCAGCAGCCTTAGTGCGGGAGCCGCCACAGATACGCAGTATTTT. Translating it yields CASSLSAGAATDTQYF. Together with reference TRBV7-9 and TRBJ2-3, the CDR3 gives the full variable domain: DTGVSQNPRHKITKRGQNVTFRCDPISEHNRLYWYRQTLGQGPEFLTYFQNEAQLEKSRLLSDRFSAERPKGSFSTLEIQRTEQGDSAMYLCASSLSAGAATDTQYFGPGTRLTVL.

The chain joins TRBV7-9 to TRBJ2-5; 9 nucleotides line up with TRBD1. The CDR3 covers 19 residues. V trimming: 11 bases; J trimming: 2 bases; junction bases outside the gene matches: 24. Per the germline V gene, CDR1 is SEHNR and CDR2 is FQNEAQ (reference sequence). In DNA form, the CDR3 reads TGTGCCCTCGCTGGACCTGGGAGGGGACAGGGAAAGTGGCAAGAGACCCAGTACTTC. Amino acids: CALAGPGRGQGKWQETQYF.

J is TRBJ2-7 and V is TRBV19; TRBD1 might be the D (5 bases). CDR1 LNHDA and CDR2 SQIVND come from the germline V gene (reference sequence). V lost 7 bases to trimming and J lost 5 bases, with 9 bases between them. The CDR3 extends over 11 amino acids. The CDR3 region is CASTQGNEQYF. The CDR3 DNA is TGTGCCAGTACCCAGGGAAACGAGCAGTACTTC.

This chain connects TRBV7-9 to TRBJ2-1; D gene unclear. This CDR3 contains 13 residues. Germline CDR1 reads SEHNR; CDR2 reads FQNEAQ (reference sequence). Trimming removed 1 base from V and 5 bases from J, with 6 bases in between. This chain's CDR3 is CASSLVVNNEQFF. CDR3 DNA sequence: TGTGCCAGCAGCTTAGTGGTTAACAATGAGCAGTTCTTC. The variable domain in full, completed from reference TRBV7-9 and TRBJ2-1, reads DTGVSQNPRHKITKRGQNVTFRCDPISEHNRLYWYRQTLGQGPEFLTYFQNEAQLEKSRLLSDRFSAERPKGSFSTLEIQRTEQGDSAMYLCASSLVVNNEQFFGPGTRLTVL.

This clone appeared a single time. This chain links TRBV18 with TRBJ2-7; 10 nucleotides align to TRBD1. Looked up from germline, CDR1 is KGHSH and CDR2 is LQKENI. The junction had 11 bases not matched to a gene; V was cut back by 5 bases and J by 4 bases. The CDR3 extends over 16 amino acids. CDR3 sequence (DNA): TGTGCCAGCTCAAGCTCCGGGACAGGGGAGGGATACGAGCAGTACTTC. This translates into CASSSSGTGEGYEQYF.

The chain joins TRBV5-1 to TRBJ2-1, with TRBD2 identical over 11 bases. J gave up 7 bases and V 0 bases, and 6 bases lay outside the gene matches. This CDR3 contains 16 residues. Germline V gene data show CDR1 as SGHRS and CDR2 as YFSETQ. The chain's CDR3 is CASSLETSGILNEQFF. The CDR3 DNA sequence: TGCGCCAGCAGCTTGGAGACTAGCGGGATTCTGAATGAGCAGTTCTTC.